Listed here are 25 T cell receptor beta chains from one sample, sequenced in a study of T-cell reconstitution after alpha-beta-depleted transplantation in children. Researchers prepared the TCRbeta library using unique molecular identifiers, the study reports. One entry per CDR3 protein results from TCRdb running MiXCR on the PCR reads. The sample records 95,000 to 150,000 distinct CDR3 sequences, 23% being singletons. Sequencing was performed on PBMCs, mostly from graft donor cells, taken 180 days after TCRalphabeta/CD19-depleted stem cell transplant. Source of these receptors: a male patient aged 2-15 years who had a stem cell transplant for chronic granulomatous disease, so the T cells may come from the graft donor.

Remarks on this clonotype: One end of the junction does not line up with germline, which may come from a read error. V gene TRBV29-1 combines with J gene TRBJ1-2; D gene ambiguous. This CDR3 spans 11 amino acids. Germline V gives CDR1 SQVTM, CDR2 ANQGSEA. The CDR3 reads CSVKDGDGYTF. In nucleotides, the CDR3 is TGCAGCGTTAAAGATGGAGATGGCTACACCTTC.

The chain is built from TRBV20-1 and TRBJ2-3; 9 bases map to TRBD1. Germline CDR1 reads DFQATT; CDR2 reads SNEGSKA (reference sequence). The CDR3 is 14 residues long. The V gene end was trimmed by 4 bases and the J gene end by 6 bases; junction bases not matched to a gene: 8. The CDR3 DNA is TGCAGTGCTAACCGGGACAGGGCCGGCGATACGCAGTATTTT. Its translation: CSANRDRAGDTQYF.

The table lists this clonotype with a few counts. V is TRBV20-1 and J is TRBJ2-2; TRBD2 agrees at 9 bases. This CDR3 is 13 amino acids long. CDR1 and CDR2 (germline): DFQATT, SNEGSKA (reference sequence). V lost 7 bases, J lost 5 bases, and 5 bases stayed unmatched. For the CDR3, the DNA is TGCAGTGGGGTAGCGGGAGTTACCGGGGAGCTGTTTTTT. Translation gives CSGVAGVTGELFF.

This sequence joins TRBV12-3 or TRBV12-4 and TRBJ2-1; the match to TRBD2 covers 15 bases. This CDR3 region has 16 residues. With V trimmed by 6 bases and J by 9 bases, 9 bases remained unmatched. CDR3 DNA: TGTGCCAGCAGACGGAAAGGACTAGCGGGAGGGACTGAGCAGTTCTTC. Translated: CASRRKGLAGGTEQFF.

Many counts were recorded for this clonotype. The CDR3 DNA reads TGTGCCAGCAGCTTGAGTATAGTGTCCTACAATGAGCAGTTCTTC. Protein sequence: CASSLSIVSYNEQFF. The chain couples TRBV5-5 to TRBJ2-1, with D unclear. The length of the CDR3 is 15 residues. The germline gives CDR1 SGHKS, CDR2 YYEKEE (reference sequence). The V gene lost 1 base and the J gene lost 1 base, with 9 bases spanning the gap.

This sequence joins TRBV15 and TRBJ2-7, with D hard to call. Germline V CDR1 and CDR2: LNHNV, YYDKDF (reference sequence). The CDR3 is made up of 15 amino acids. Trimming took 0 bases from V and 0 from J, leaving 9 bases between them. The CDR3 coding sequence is TGTGCCACCAGCAGAGAGCGGAGAAACTCCTACGAGCAGTACTTC. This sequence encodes CATSRERRNSYEQYF.

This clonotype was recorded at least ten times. CDR3 DNA sequence: TGCAGCGTTGCGCGTGACACAAATAGCAATCAGCCCCAGCATTTT. It translates to CSVARDTNSNQPQHF. The rearrangement joins TRBV29-1 to TRBJ1-5; D is uncertain. The V and J ends lost 4 bases and 0 bases respectively, with 13 bases between them. CDR3 length: 15 residues. From germline, CDR1 is SQVTM and CDR2 ANQGSEA.

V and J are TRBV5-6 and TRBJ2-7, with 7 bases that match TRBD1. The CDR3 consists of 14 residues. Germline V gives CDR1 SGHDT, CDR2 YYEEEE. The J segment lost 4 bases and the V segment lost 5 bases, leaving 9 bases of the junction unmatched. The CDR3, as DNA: TGTGCCAGCAGACTTCGACAGGGTTTTTACGAGCAGTACTTC. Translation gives CASRLRQGFYEQYF.

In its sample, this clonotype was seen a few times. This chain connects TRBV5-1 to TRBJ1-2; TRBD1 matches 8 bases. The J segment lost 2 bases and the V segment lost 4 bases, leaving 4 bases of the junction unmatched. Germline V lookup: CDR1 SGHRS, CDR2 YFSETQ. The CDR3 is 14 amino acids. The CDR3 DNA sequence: TGCGCCAGCAGCCCACGACAGGGGAACTATGGCTACACCTTC. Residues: CASSPRQGNYGYTF.

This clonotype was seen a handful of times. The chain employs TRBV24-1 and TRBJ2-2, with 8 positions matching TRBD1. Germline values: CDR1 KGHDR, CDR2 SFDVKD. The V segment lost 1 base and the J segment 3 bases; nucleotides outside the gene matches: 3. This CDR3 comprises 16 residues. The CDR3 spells CATSDLGTGHTGELFF. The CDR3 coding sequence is TGTGCCACCAGTGATTTAGGGACAGGCCACACCGGGGAGCTGTTTTTT.

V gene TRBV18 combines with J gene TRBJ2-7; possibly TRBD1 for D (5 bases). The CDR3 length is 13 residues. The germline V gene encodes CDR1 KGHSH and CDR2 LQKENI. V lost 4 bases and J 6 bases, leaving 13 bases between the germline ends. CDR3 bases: TGTGCCAGCTCACTACAGACAGTCCGCGAGCAGTACTTC. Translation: CASSLQTVREQYF.

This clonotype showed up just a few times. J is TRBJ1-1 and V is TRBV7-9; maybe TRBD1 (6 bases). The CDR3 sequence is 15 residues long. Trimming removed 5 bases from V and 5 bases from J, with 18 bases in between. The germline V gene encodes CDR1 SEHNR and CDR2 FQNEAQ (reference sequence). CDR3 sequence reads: CASSLLQGSRTEAFF. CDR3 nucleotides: TGTGCCAGCAGCCTTCTCCAGGGGAGTAGGACTGAAGCTTTCTTT.

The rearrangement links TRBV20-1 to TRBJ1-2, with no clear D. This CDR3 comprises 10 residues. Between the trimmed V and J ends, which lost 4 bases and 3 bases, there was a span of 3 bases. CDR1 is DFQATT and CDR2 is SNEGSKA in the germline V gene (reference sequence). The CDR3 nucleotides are TGCAGTGCTAATGACTATGGCTACACCTTC. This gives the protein CSANDYGYTF.

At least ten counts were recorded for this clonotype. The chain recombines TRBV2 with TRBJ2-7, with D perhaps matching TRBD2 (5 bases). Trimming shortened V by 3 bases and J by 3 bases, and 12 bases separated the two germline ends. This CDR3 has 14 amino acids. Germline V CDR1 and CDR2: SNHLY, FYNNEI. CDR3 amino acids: CASSDQPGNYEQYF. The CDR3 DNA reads TGTGCCAGCAGTGACCAGCCGGGGAACTACGAGCAGTACTTC.

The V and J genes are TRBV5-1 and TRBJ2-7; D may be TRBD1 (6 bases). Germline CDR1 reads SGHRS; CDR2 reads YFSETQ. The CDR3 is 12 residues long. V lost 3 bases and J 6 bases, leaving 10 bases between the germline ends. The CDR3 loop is CASSSQGGEQYF. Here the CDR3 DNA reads TGCGCCAGCAGCTCACAGGGTGGCGAGCAGTACTTC.

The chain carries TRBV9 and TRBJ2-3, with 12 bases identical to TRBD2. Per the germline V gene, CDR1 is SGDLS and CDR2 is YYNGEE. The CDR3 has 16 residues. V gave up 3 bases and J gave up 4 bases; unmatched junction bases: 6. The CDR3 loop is CASSATTSGRADTQYF. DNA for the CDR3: TGTGCCAGCAGCGCCACGACTAGCGGGAGAGCAGATACGCAGTATTTT.

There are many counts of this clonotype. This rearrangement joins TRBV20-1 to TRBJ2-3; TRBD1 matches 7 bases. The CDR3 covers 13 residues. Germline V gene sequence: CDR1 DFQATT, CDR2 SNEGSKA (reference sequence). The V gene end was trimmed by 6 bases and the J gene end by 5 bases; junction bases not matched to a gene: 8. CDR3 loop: CSARTGKGDTQYF. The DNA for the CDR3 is TGCAGTGCACGGACAGGAAAGGGAGATACGCAGTATTTT.

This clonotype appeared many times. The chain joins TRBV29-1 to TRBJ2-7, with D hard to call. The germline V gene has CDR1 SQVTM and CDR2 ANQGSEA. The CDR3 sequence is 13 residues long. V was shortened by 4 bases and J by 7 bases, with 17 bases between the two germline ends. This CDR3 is CSVGVQHSKEQYF. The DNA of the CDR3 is TGCAGCGTTGGGGTTCAACACTCTAAGGAGCAGTACTTC.

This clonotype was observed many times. CDR3 nucleotide sequence: TGCGCCAGCAGCTTGAGTTATCAAGAGACCCAGTACTTC. This codes for CASSLSYQETQYF. The V call is TRBV5-1, the J call TRBJ2-5; no reliable D call. The CDR3 sequence is 13 residues long. Between the trimmed V and J ends, which lost 1 base and 2 bases, there was a span of 6 bases. Looked up from germline, CDR1 is SGHRS and CDR2 is YFSETQ. Using reference TRBV5-1 and TRBJ2-5 for the parts outside the CDR3, the full variable domain is KAGVTQTPRYLIKTRGQQVTLSCSPISGHRSVSWYQQTPGQGLQFLFEYFSETQRNKGNFPGRFSGRQFSNSRSEMNVSTLELGDSALYLCASSLSYQETQYFGPGTRLLVL.

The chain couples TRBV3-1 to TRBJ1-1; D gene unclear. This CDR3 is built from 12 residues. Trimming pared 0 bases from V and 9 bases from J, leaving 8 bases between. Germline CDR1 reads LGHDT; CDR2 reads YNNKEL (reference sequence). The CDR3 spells CASSQDRQKAFF. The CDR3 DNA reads TGTGCCAGCAGCCAAGACCGGCAAAAAGCTTTCTTT.

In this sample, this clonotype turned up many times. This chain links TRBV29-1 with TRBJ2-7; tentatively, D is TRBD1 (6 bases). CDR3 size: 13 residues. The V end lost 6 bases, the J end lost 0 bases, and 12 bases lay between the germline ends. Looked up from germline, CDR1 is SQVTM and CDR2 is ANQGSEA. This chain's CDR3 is CSVQGTSSYEQYF. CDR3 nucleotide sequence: TGCAGCGTCCAGGGGACAAGCTCCTACGAGCAGTACTTC.

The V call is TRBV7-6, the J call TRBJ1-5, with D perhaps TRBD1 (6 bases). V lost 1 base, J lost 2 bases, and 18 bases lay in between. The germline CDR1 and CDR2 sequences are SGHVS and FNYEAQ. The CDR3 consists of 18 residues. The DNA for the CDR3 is TGTGCCAGCAGCTTAGGTTGGGCAGGGGCTGGGGGCAATCAGCCCCAGCATTTT. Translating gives CASSLGWAGAGGNQPQHF. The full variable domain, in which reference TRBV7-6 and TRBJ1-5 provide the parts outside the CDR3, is GAGVSQSPRYKVTKRGQDVALRCDPISGHVSLYWYRQALGQGPEFLTYFNYEAQQDKSGLPNDRFSAERPEGSISTLTIQRTEQRDSAMYRCASSLGWAGAGGNQPQHFGDGTRLSIL.

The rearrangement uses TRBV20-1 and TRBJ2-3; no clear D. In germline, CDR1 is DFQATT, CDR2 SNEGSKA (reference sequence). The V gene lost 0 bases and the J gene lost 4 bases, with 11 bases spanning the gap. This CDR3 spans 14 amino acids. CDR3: CSARDPRLPDTQYF. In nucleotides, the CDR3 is TGCAGTGCTAGAGATCCTCGGCTGCCAGATACGCAGTATTTT.

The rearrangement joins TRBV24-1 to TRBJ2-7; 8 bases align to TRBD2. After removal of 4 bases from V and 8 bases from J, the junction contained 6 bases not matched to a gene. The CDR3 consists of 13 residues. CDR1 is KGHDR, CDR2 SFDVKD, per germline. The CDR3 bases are TGTGCCACCAGTGAGTCGACTAGCGCCAAGCAGTACTTC. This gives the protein CATSESTSAKQYF.

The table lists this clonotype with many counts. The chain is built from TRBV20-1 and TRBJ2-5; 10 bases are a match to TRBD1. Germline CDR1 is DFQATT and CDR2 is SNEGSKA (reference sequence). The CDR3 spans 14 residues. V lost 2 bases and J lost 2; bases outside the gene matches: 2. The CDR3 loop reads CSARLGQGQETQYF. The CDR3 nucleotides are TGCAGTGCTAGATTGGGACAGGGGCAAGAGACCCAGTACTTC.